This TCR beta chain comes out of a study of T cells in localized non-small cell lung cancer. Findings and limits, study-wide: Clonality peaked in uninvolved adjacent lung rather than tumor.

Produced via immunoSEQ multiplex PCR; TCRdb's table is partial and in-frame only. The profile shows around 50,000 clones, about nine tenths of them singletons. Concerning this clone itself: Its antigen remains unidentified.

Per the germline V gene, CDR1 is SGHKS and CDR2 is YYEKEE (reference sequence). The CDR3 has 13 residues. V was cut by 0 bases and J by 5 bases, with 6 bases left in between. This sequence originates from a woman between 40 and 69 years old with stage I lung adenocarcinoma. Sequenced here: peripheral blood, sampled before any cancer treatment. V gene TRBV5-5 combines with J gene TRBJ1-5; D gene unclear. CDR3 sequence (DNA): TGTGCCAGCAGCTTGGTTCCTGATCAGCCCCAGCATTTT. This sequence encodes CASSLVPDQPQHF. The entire variable domain, with the rest obtained from reference TRBV5-5 and TRBJ1-5, is as follows: DAGVTQSPTHLIKTRGQQVTLRCSPISGHKSVSWYQQVLGQGPQFIFQYYEKEERGRGNFPDRFSARQFPNYSSELNVNALLLGDSALYLCASSLVPDQPQHFGDGTRLSIL.